This T cell receptor beta chain emerged from a study of blood T cell repertoires in COVID-19 (dated by TCRdb to the early 2020s). Broadly, across the study: Samples covering the acute and convalescent phases of COVID-19 were provided by collaborators in the United States, Italy and Spain. The prospective study material was composed of cDNA or gDNA derived from T cells, B-cell-depleted T cells, or PBMCs. The dataset comprised deeply sampled blood TCRbeta repertoires from subjects exposed to, actively infected with, or recovered from COVID-19. The repertoires were released in a freely available public database intended as a resource for research on the immune response to SARS-CoV-2. The samples were drawn from the first 160 participants of the ongoing ImmuneRACE study and from some 1,300 subjects provided by 6 global collaborators. A de-identified subject ID, COVID-19 status, age in years and sex were almost always included in the sample metadata. Where available, HLA class I and class II types were taken from metadata supplied by the sample provider and were not determined by assay-based typing. Points the paper makes about the study in general: How much clinical and demographic metadata was included differed by source and by participant, and the metadata was provided uncurated.

TCRbeta CDR3 regions were amplified from genomic DNA using the immunoSEQ Assay, a bias-controlled multiplex PCR. The original methods were these. The number of nucleated cells in each sample was estimated by amplification of reference gene primers within the assay. To quantify the absolute abundance of each unique TCRbeta CDR3 rearrangement, sequence reads were collapsed and filtered. Productive Simpson clonality was computed per sample as the square root of Simpson's diversity index over productive rearrangements. Here the immuneACCESS table is served through TCRdb, limited to in-frame sequences with V and J called. Missing clones are a known gap in these copies; in checked studies unresolved V genes cover under half, and the rest lacks a known reason. D and trimming were read from the DNA, whereas the V and J calls and clone size are those reported in that table. The sample yields about 130,000 clones; 70% to 80% were counted once. The top ten hold 11% of the sample.

As concerns this clone: There is no known antigen for this receptor. No base-level quality is on record; no much larger clone is a single base apart.

Samples from volunteer blood donors who had recovered from COVID-19 were contributed by a second Seattle source. Collaborating institutions collected whole blood in K2EDTA tubes following their own protocols. Collaborator samples were shipped for TCRbeta analysis as frozen whole blood, isolated PBMCs, or DNA extracted from either sample type. The sample taken for sequencing was peripheral blood. The TCR originated in a man aged 55 to 70 who had recovered from COVID-19.

The sequence in DNA is TGTGCCAGCAGCCTCACGGGACATTCGACTGCTTATGGCTACACCTTC. Its translation reads: CASSLTGHSTAYGYTF. The V and J segments used are TRBV7-9 and TRBJ1-2; the D gene is perhaps TRBD1, on 6 matching bases. Deletion took 5 bases off V and 5 bases off J, with a span of 21 bases between the germline ends. Including the terminal cysteine and phenylalanine, the CDR3 comprises 16 residues. Only the CDR3 part of the read is kept: 48 bases, read in frame from the first base. CDR1 is given as SEHNR and CDR2 as FQNEAQ, both from the germline V gene (reference sequence).